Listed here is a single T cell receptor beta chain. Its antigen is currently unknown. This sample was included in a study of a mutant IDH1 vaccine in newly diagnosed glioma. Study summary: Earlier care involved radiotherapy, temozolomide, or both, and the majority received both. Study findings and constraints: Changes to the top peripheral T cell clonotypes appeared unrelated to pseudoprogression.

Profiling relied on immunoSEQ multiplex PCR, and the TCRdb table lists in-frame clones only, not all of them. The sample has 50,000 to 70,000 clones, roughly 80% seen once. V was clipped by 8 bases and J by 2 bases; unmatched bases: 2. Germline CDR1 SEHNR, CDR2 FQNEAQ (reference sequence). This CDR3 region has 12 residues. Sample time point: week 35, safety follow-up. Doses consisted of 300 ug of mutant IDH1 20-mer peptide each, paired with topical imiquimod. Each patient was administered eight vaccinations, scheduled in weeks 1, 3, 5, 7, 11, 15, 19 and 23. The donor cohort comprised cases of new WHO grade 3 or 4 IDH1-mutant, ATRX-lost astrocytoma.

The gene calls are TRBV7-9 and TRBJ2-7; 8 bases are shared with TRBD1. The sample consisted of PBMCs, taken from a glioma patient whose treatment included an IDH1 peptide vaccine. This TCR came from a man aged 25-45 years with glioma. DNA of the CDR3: TGTGCCAGCGGACAGGGCACCTACGAGCAGTACTTC. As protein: CASGQGTYEQYF.